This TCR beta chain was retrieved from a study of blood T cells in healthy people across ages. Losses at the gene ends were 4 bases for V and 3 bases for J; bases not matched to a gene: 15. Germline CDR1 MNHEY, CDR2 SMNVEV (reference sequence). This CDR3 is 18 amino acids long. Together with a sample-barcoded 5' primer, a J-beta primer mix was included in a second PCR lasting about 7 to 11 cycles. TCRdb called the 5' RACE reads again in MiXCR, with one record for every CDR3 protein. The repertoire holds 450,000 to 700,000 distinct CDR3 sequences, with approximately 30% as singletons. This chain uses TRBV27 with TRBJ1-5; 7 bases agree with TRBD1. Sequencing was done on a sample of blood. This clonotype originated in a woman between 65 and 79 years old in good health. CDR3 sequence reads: CASSSGYRAGGVNQPQHF. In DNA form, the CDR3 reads TGTGCCAGCAGTTCAGGATATCGCGCAGGGGGTGTCAATCAGCCCCAGCATTTT.